This T cell receptor (beta chain) appears in the sequencing data of a study of cytomegalovirus exposure and HLA in healthy donors. In the study overall: Among the approximately 400 genotyped donors, 70% to 90% were placed in the Caucasian-associated ancestry cluster.

Germline values: CDR1 SGHRS, CDR2 YFSETQ. The V and J ends lost 4 bases and 2 bases, in that order; junction bases with no gene match: 7. The CDR3 is 17 residues long. PCR primers comprised 60 Vbeta and 13 Jbeta primers. Clones were sequenced by immunoSEQ multiplex PCR, and TCRdb holds only the in-frame ones, with some missing. The table records roughly 55,000 clones, about 81% of them present only once. V and J are TRBV5-1 and TRBJ2-6; TRBD1 aligns across 9 bases. The sequenced sample was PBMCs. This sequence was found in a boy between 10 and 17 years old in good health and CMV-seropositive. CDR3 residues: CASSPGTGTTGANVLTF. The CDR3 nucleotides are TGCGCCAGCAGCCCCGGGACAGGGACTACTGGGGCCAACGTCCTGACTTTC.